This T cell receptor beta chain was found in a study of blood T cells in healthy people across ages. A second roughly 6 to 11 cycle PCR used barcoded and J-beta primers. TCRdb re-derived calls from the 5' RACE reads in MiXCR, one entry per CDR3 protein. The sample records roughly 1,800,000 distinct CDR3 sequences, around half being singletons. V was pared by 3 bases and J by 2 bases, with 19 bases of the junction left unmatched. This CDR3 has 20 residues. The V and J genes are TRBV23-1 and TRBJ2-5; 9 bases fit TRBD1. TRBV23-1 is annotated as an ORF whose role is uncertain. This TCR derives from a woman in her thirties or forties in good health. Sequences were obtained from blood. CDR3 in DNA: TGCGCCAGCAGTCACCTAGCCGGGACAGGGTGGACAGTCGGACAAGAGACCCAGTACTTC. Its protein product is CASSHLAGTGWTVGQETQYF.